These T cell receptor beta chains were read from a single sample in a study of CD8 T cells in Susac syndrome. TCRdb reprocessed the immunoSEQ multiplex PCR reads with MiXCR, giving one entry per CDR3 protein. This table holds roughly 80,000 distinct CDR3 sequences, just under 95% found once. Sequencing used CD8+ T cells from PBMCs. These receptor sequences come from a human donor in good health. The CDR3 runs from the conserved cysteine through the conserved F or W. The D gene is left open where the match is weak. Expanded clones get a size class; other rows say once, few or many, or leave the size out.

J	size	V	D	DNA	CDR3
TRBJ1-2	.	TRBV4-3	TRBD1	TGCGCCAGCAGCCTCGACACCGGGACAGGGGATGGCTACACCTTC	CASSLDTGTGDGYTF
TRBJ2-5	.	TRBV7-9	.	TGTGCCAGCAGCCCTCCAAAGAGCGCGGGAGAGACCCAGTACTTC	CASSPPKSAGETQYF
TRBJ1-2	.	TRBV27	.	TGTGCCAGCAGTCTTCAGGGAGGTGGGGGCTACACCTTC	CASSLQGGGGYTF
TRBJ2-7	.	TRBV11-2	.	TGTGCCAGCAGCTTTGACCAGGCCCGCTACGAGCAGTACTTC	CASSFDQARYEQYF
TRBJ2-1	.	TRBV5-1	TRBD2	TGCGCCAGCAGCTTGTATCGGGAGGGCTACAATGAGCAGTTCTTC	CASSLYREGYNEQFF
TRBJ2-7	once	TRBV29-1	.	TGCAGCGTTGAAGATACCCGTATCGGGTCCTACGAGCAGTACTTC	CSVEDTRIGSYEQYF
TRBJ2-7	.	TRBV25-1	.	TGTGCCAGCAGTGGGAGGCGGGGATCCTACGAGCAGTACTTC	CASSGRRGSYEQYF
TRBJ2-1	.	TRBV20-1	TRBD2	TGCAGTGCTAGGGATCTGACGGGGGGCTACAATGAGCAGTTCTTC	CSARDLTGGYNEQFF
TRBJ2-7	.	TRBV7-9	TRBD1	TGTGCCAGCAACCCAGAGGGGGCCAGGGGCCAGGGCGAGCAGTACTTC	CASNPEGARGQGEQYF
TRBJ2-2	.	TRBV29-1	TRBD2	TGCAGCGTTGAGAGCGGGACTAGCGGGGCTTGGGAGCTGTTTTTT	CSVESGTSGAWELFF
TRBJ2-7	.	TRBV11-2	TRBD1	TGTGCCAGCAGCTTATCGGGACAGCCCTACGAGCAGTACTTC	CASSLSGQPYEQYF
TRBJ2-7	.	TRBV12-3/TRBV12-4	.	TGTGCCAGCAGTTCTGTCGGGCTTCACGAGCAGTACTTC	CASSSVGLHEQYF
TRBJ2-1	.	TRBV27	TRBD2	TGTGCCAGCAGTTGGGGTGGGGGGGTGGCGAATGAGCAGTTCTTC	CASSWGGGVANEQFF
TRBJ1-2	.	TRBV7-9	.	TGTGCCAGCAGCCTCGGACAGTCATATGGCTACACCTTC	CASSLGQSYGYTF
TRBJ1-4	once	TRBV27	.	TGTGCCAGCAGTTTACAGGGGAGAGATGAAAAACTGTTTTTT	CASSLQGRDEKLFF
TRBJ2-7	.	TRBV15	TRBD1	TGTGCCACCAGCAGAGGGTTTCAGGACAGGGTGGTCGAGCAGTACTTC	CATSRGFQDRVVEQYF
TRBJ2-1	.	TRBV16	.	TGTGCCAGCAGCCAATTAGGATCACCATCGAGAAACTCCTACAATGAGCAGTTCTTC	CASSQLGSPSRNSYNEQFF
TRBJ2-7	.	TRBV2	.	TGTGCCAGCAGTGAAGTCGGCAGGGACTACGAGCAGTACTTC	CASSEVGRDYEQYF
TRBJ2-1	.	TRBV6-6	.	TGTGCCAGCAGGGGACTGGCGAATGAGCAGTTCTTC	CASRGLANEQFF
TRBJ2-5	.	TRBV6-4	TRBD1	TGTGCCAGCAGCCTATATTACAGACAGGGGACAGAGACCCAGTACTTC	CASSLYYRQGTETQYF
TRBJ2-7	.	TRBV14	.	TGTGCCAGCAGCCAAGAGAACTGGCAGGGGTACGAGCAGTACTTC	CASSQENWQGYEQYF
TRBJ1-1	.	TRBV20-1	.	TGCAGTGCTAGGTATATGAACACTGAAGCTTTCTTT	CSARYMNTEAFF
TRBJ1-1	.	TRBV5-1	.	TGCGCCAGCAGACCGGCCAATACGGGCACTGAAGCTTTCTTT	CASRPANTGTEAFF
TRBJ1-5	once	TRBV7-6	.	TGTGCCAGCAGCTTAGCGGATCAGCCCCAGCATTTT	CASSLADQPQHF
TRBJ2-3	.	TRBV12-3/TRBV12-4	TRBD2	TGTGCCAGCAGTTCCCCTAGCGGGGGGGCCGCAGATACGCAGTATTTT	CASSSPSGGAADTQYF
TRBJ2-7	.	TRBV7-2	TRBD2	TGTGCCAGCAGCTATACTAGCGGGGGGTCTTACGAGCAGTACTTC	CASSYTSGGSYEQYF
TRBJ1-6	.	TRBV20-1	.	TGCAGTGCATACCCGGGACGGCCGAGCTCCTATAATTCACCCCTCCACTTT	CSAYPGRPSSYNSPLHF
TRBJ2-5	.	TRBV12-3/TRBV12-4	TRBD2	TGTGCCAGCAGTTCGAAGGGAGGGGAAGAGACCCAGTACTTC	CASSSKGGEETQYF
TRBJ2-3	.	TRBV6-5	TRBD2	TGTGCCAGCAGTTCGGGACTAGCGGGGACCCGAGATACGCAGTATTTT	CASSSGLAGTRDTQYF
TRBJ1-2	.	TRBV7-9	TRBD1	TGTGCCAGCAGCTTAACGGACAGGGTCTATGGCTACACCTTC	CASSLTDRVYGYTF
TRBJ1-5	.	TRBV30	.	TGTGCCTGGAGTCCGGGCCTCGGCAATCAGCCCCAGCATTTT	CAWSPGLGNQPQHF
TRBJ1-1	.	TRBV7-9	.	TGTGCCAGCAGCATTAGGGGCCGGGGGGTGCTGAACACTGAAGCTTTCTTT	CASSIRGRGVLNTEAFF
TRBJ2-3	once	TRBV7-6	.	TGTGCCAGCACCTGGGACGCCGCAGATACGCAGTATTTT	CASTWDAADTQYF
TRBJ2-1	.	TRBV4-3	.	TGCGCCAGCAGCCAAGTCGGGGCCCGGTCCGAGCAGTTCTTC	CASSQVGARSEQFF
TRBJ2-2	.	TRBV20-1	TRBD2	TGCAGTGCTAGAGAAGGACCTAGCGGGAGTCGTCGTGGGTGGACCGGGGAGCTGTTTTTT	CSAREGPSGSRRGWTGELFF
TRBJ2-5	.	TRBV4-1	.	TGCGCCAGCAGCCAAGATGAACTAGCTGTGGAGGCCCAGTACTTC	CASSQDELAVEAQYF
TRBJ1-2	.	TRBV27	.	TGTGCCAGCAGTTTATCCCACGGTAACTATGGCTACACCTTC	CASSLSHGNYGYTF
TRBJ1-5	.	TRBV9	.	TGTGCCAGCAGCGTATCCAGCAATCAGCCCCAGCATTTT	CASSVSSNQPQHF
TRBJ2-3	.	TRBV7-8	.	TGTGCCAGCAGCTTACCGGGACGTCTCACAGATACGCAGTATTTT	CASSLPGRLTDTQYF
TRBJ2-5	.	TRBV28	TRBD1	TGTGCCAGCAGCCCGGACAGGTTAGGAGAGACCCAGTACTTC	CASSPDRLGETQYF
TRBJ2-1	once	TRBV7-2	.	TGTGCCAGCAGCCTGGGGATAGAGCAGTTCTTC	CASSLGIEQFF
TRBJ1-1	.	TRBV29-1	TRBD1	TGCAGCGTTCCGGGGACAGCTATGAACACTGAAGCTTTCTTT	CSVPGTAMNTEAFF
TRBJ2-2	.	TRBV15	.	TGTGCCACCACTACCGGGACAACGAACACCGGGGAGCTGTTTTTT	CATTTGTTNTGELFF
TRBJ2-4	.	TRBV3-1	TRBD2	TGTGCCAGCACCGCTAGCGGGATGGGGAGGAACATTCAGTACTTC	CASTASGMGRNIQYF
TRBJ2-1	.	TRBV6-1	TRBD2	TGTGCCAGCATGGCCGCAAGCGGGAGTGGGCGCAATGAGCAGTTCTTC	CASMAASGSGRNEQFF
TRBJ2-5	.	TRBV4-1	TRBD2	TGCGCCAGCAGCCAACTGGCGGGAGAAGAGACCCAGTACTTC	CASSQLAGEETQYF
TRBJ2-1	.	TRBV6-2/TRBV6-3	.	TGTGCCAGCAGTTACTCGGGTGACAATGAGCAGTTCTTC	CASSYSGDNEQFF
TRBJ2-4	.	TRBV20-1	.	TGCAGTGCTAGGCGTGGGCAGTTAGCCAAAAACATTCAGTACTTC	CSARRGQLAKNIQYF
TRBJ1-2	.	TRBV7-8	TRBD1	TGTGCCAGCAGCTCGGGACAGGCCCATGGCTACACCTTC	CASSSGQAHGYTF
TRBJ2-5	once	TRBV7-9	.	TGTGCCAGCAGCTTAGACTGGGAGACCCAGTACTTC	CASSLDWETQYF
TRBJ1-2	.	TRBV7-9	.	TGTGCCAGCAGTCCCGACCCCCATGGCTACACCTTC	CASSPDPHGYTF
TRBJ2-5	.	TRBV9	TRBD2	TGTGCCAGCGCCTTTGGGGCGGGGGGTCCGAAAGAGACCCAGTACTTC	CASAFGAGGPKETQYF
TRBJ2-1	.	TRBV12-3/TRBV12-4	.	TGTGCCAGCAGTGCGACTAGCTACAATGAGCAGTTCTTC	CASSATSYNEQFF
TRBJ2-1	.	TRBV7-6	.	TGTGCCAGCAGCTTAGCGGAAAATGAGCAGTTCTTC	CASSLAENEQFF
TRBJ2-7	few	TRBV29-1	TRBD1	TGCAGCGTTGAGGACAGGGGCTACGAGCAGTACTTC	CSVEDRGYEQYF
TRBJ2-3	.	TRBV28	.	TGTGCCAGCAGTTTCAGAAGGGGAAGCGCAGATACGCAGTATTTT	CASSFRRGSADTQYF
TRBJ2-5	.	TRBV20-1	TRBD2	TGCAGTGCTAGAGGTTTTCCGGGGGGGCCCGGAGAGACCCAGTACTTC	CSARGFPGGPGETQYF
TRBJ2-3	.	TRBV7-9	.	TGTGCCAGCAGCTTAGTGGTCGGACGAGGCGTGCAGTATTTT	CASSLVVGRGVQYF
TRBJ1-1	.	TRBV6-5	.	TGTGCCAGCAGTTATTCCCAGAACACTGAAGCTTTCTTT	CASSYSQNTEAFF
TRBJ1-1	.	TRBV12-3/TRBV12-4	.	TGTGCCAGCAGTAGTACCCTATCTCACCGGGACACCAAGAACACTGAAGCTTTCTTT	CASSSTLSHRDTKNTEAFF